This is a list of T cell receptor beta chains from one sample in a study of cytomegalovirus exposure and HLA in healthy donors. Some clones are missing from TCRdb's copy, which holds only in-frame ones; the method was immunoSEQ multiplex PCR. The sample gives 90,000 to 120,000 clones, roughly 82% of which show up once; more than 4% is in the top ten. The sequencing input was PBMCs. These receptor sequences come from a male donor in good health and CMV-seronegative. Each CDR3 is given without its conserved first and last residue. Part of the rows lack a size; the others show once, few, many or a class for expanded clones.

V gene: TRBV27
clone size: few
CDR3 protein: ASSYRVQPQH

V gene: TRBV7-9
clone size: -
CDR3 protein: ASSLASPRIPYEQY

V gene: TRBV5-1
clone size: few
CDR3 protein: ASSLGTSGILDTQY

V gene: TRBV6-5
clone size: -
CDR3 protein: ASSLGRKNIQY

V gene: TRBV27
clone size: -
CDR3 protein: AGGVYGTGELF

V gene: TRBV11-2
clone size: -
CDR3 protein: ASSLERGGNTIY

V gene: TRBV5-1
clone size: -
CDR3 protein: ASSRTSGTYEQY

V gene: TRBV5-1
clone size: -
CDR3 protein: ASSLERTSGSRGEQF

V gene: TRBV28
clone size: -
CDR3 protein: ASWGLLSNQPQH

V gene: TRBV5-6
clone size: -
CDR3 protein: ASSLGGIRTDTQY

V gene: TRBV19
clone size: -
CDR3 protein: ASSPRTARSNQPQH

V gene: TRBV5-1
clone size: once
CDR3 protein: ASSLNRDRVYQETQY

V gene: TRBV7-9
clone size: -
CDR3 protein: ASSPGLAGGREQY

V gene: TRBV11-1
clone size: -
CDR3 protein: ASSPRQGARNEQF